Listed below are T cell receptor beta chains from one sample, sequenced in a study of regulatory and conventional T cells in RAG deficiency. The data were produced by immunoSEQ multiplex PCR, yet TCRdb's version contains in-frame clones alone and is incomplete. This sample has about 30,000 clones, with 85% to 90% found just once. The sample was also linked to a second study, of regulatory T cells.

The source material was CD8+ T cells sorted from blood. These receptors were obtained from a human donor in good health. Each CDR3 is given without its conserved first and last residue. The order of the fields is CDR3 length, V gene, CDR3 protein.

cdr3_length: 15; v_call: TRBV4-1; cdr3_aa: ASSQEYGGNIYNEQF
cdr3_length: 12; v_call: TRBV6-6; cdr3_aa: ASSPGTGVQPQH
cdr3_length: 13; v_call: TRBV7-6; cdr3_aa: ASRLTGENTDTQY
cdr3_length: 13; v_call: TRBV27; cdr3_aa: ASSRTGGMNTEAF
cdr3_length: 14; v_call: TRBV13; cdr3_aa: ASSPSGTSGDNEQF
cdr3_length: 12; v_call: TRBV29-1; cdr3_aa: SVAPSSGGNEQY
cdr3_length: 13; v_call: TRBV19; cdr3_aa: ASSIRLAGPDTQY
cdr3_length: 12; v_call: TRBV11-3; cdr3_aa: ASSLEVGTYEQY
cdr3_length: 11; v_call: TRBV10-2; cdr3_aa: ASGLAGSYEQY
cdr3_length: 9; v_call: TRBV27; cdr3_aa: ASSLGGALF
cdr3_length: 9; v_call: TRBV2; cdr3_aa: ASSDDYEQY
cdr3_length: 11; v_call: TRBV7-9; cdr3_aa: ASRLGGNTEAF
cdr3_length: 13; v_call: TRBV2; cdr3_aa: ASSGGYRVANGYT
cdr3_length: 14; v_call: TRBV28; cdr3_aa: ASSLLPSGRDNEQF
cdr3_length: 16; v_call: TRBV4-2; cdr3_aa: ASSQEAREGLVAGELF
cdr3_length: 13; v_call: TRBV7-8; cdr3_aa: ASSSRGQDSYEQY
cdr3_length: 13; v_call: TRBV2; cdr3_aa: ASSDSGSSYNEQF
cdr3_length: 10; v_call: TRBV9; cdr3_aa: ASSPQGYEQY
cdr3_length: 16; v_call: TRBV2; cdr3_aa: ASSEYENPSRRGETQY
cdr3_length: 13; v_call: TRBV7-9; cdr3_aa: ASSSGPAGGNEQY
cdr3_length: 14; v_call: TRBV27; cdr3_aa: ASTWVGNSGANVLA
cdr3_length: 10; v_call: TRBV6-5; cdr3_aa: ASSYSYTEAF
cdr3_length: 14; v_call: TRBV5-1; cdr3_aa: ASSSYSGGVDHEQY
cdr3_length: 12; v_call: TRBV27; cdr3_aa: ASSLSLGGGEAF
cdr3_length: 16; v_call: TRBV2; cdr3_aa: ASSEAGQEGVGNTEAF
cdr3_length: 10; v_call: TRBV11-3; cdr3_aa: ASSLLADTQY
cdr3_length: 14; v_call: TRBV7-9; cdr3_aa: ASSLGGDLSNQPQH
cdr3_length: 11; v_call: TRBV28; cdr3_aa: ASGLMTSYEQY
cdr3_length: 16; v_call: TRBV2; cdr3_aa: ASWTGQSVNSGTGELF
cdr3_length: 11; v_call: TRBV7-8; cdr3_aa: ASSPSSGNTIY
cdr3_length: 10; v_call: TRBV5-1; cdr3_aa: ASSLGSIELF
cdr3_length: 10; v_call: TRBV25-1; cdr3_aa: ASRANTDTQY
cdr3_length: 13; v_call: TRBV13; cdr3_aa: ASSLRQGAGGELF
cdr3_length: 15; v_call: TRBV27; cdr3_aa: ASSFIKDSGDNTEAF
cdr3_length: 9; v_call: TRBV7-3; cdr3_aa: ASSASGEQF
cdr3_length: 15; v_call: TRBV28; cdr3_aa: ASSSPRTSGEYNEQF
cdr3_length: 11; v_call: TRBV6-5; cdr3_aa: ATHLVGTYEQY
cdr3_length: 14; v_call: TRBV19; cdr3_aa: ASSIDAGLLHYEQY
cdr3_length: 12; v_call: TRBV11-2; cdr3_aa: ASSPGQGPYEQY
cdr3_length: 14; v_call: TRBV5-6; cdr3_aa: ASSLAGVGGAREQY